A single sample gave rise to the 6 T cell receptor beta chains below, sequenced in a study of T-cell memory formation after mild COVID-19. TCRdb used MiXCR to reprocess the 5' RACE reads, holding one entry per CDR3 protein. The sample lists under 350,000 distinct CDR3 sequences, around 15% occurring once. Sample: PBMCs or a T cell subset sorted from them (not recorded which). These receptors originate from a man younger than 30 who had mild COVID-19 (a few samples of this study predate the infection). Cell type and time point are not known.

The J gene is TRBJ2-1, the V gene TRBV7-3; tentative D call: TRBD1 (6 bases). CDR3 length: 13 amino acids. The V end lost 4 bases, the J end lost 7 bases, and 11 bases lay between the germline ends. CDR1 and CDR2 from the germline V gene are SGHTA and FQGTGA. The CDR3 loop reads CASSSDRQNEQFF. The DNA for the CDR3 is TGTGCCAGCAGCTCTGACAGGCAGAATGAGCAGTTCTTC.

This clonotype was seen only a few times. The V and J genes are TRBV23-1 and TRBJ2-1, with 8 bases matching TRBD1. TRBV23-1 is marked as an open reading frame, function uncertain. The CDR3 spans 16 residues. With 3 bases clipped from V and 8 bases from J, the junction kept 12 bases outside the gene matches. CDR3 in DNA: TGCGCCAGCAGTCATCACTCCGGGACAGGAGAAGATGAGCAGTTCTTC. Its translation: CASSHHSGTGEDEQFF.

The table lists this clonotype with many counts. This sequence joins TRBV4-1 and TRBJ1-3; D gene unclear. The germline gives CDR1 MGHRA, CDR2 YSYEKL. V was shortened by 1 base and J by 0 bases, with 16 bases between the two germline ends. The CDR3 is made up of 18 amino acids. The CDR3 region is CASSQGRTVLTSGNTIYF. The CDR3 DNA sequence: TGCGCCAGCAGCCAAGGCCGGACGGTACTTACCTCTGGAAACACCATATATTTT.

The gene calls are TRBV6-2 or TRBV6-3 and TRBJ1-1; 8 bases align to TRBD1. The CDR3 sequence is 12 residues long. Germline V CDR1 and CDR2: MNHEY, SVGEGT. V lost 6 bases to trimming and J lost 10 bases; unmatched junction nucleotides: 7. CDR3 sequence (DNA): TGTGCCAGCAGAGCCGGGACAGGTGGAGCTTTCTTT. This encodes CASRAGTGGAFF.

The chain uses TRBV3-1 and TRBJ2-5, with 10 bases fitting TRBD2. This CDR3 comprises 15 residues. Germline CDR1 LGHDT, CDR2 YNNKEL (reference sequence). The J segment lost 3 bases and the V segment lost 4 bases, leaving 5 bases of the junction unmatched. The chain's CDR3 is CASSPGLAVKETQYF. The CDR3 nucleotides read TGTGCCAGCAGCCCCGGACTAGCGGTGAAAGAGACCCAGTACTTC.

The chain couples TRBV28 to TRBJ2-5, with D possibly TRBD1 on 6 matching bases. V was pared by 5 bases and J by 1 base, with 8 bases between. The germline CDR1 and CDR2 sequences are MDHEN and SYDVKM. The CDR3 spans 13 residues. Written as DNA, the CDR3 is TGTGCCAGCAGTCGCAGGGGCCAAGAGACCCAGTACTTC. Translation: CASSRRGQETQYF.